This is a list of T cell receptor beta chains from one sample in a study of CD8 T cells in Susac syndrome. Each CDR3 protein is one row after TCRdb ran MiXCR on the immunoSEQ multiplex PCR reads. The data hold some 96,000 distinct CDR3 sequences, with 95% observed a single time. What was sequenced was CD8+ T cells from PBMCs. These receptors all come from a human donor with Susac syndrome. Each CDR3 is given without its conserved first and last residue. Only some rows state a clone size, as once, few, many or a class for expanded clones.

v_call	j_call	clone_size	cdr3_aa
TRBV18	TRBJ2-7	few	ASSPRDTYEQY
TRBV9	TRBJ2-1	.	ASSPSGADYNEQF
TRBV4-2	TRBJ2-3	.	ASSQLGLAGSRVDTQY
TRBV6-5	TRBJ2-7	.	ASSRSGGAYEQY
TRBV7-2	TRBJ1-2	.	ASSLVPGQAGYGYT
TRBV20-1	TRBJ1-1	.	SAIRTGGTRTEAF
TRBV9	TRBJ2-2	.	ASSVAGSGELF
TRBV9	TRBJ2-7	.	ASTPGLAGRFGYEQY
TRBV2	TRBJ2-5	once	ASSPGALVETQY
TRBV29-1	TRBJ2-2	few	SVGGPGELF
TRBV15	TRBJ2-5	.	ATSRSSQETQY
TRBV29-1	TRBJ2-1	.	SVDRWQGAQGEQF
TRBV12-3/TRBV12-4	TRBJ1-1	.	ASSLAWDRAF
TRBV28	TRBJ2-7	.	ASSLGPTEYEQY
TRBV6-4	TRBJ2-6	.	ASSRGVDSGANVLT
TRBV9	TRBJ1-1	.	ASSGGGNTEAF
TRBV2	TRBJ2-2	.	ASRQDRLNTGELF
TRBV27	TRBJ1-6	.	ASSPGDYSPLH
TRBV2	TRBJ1-3	.	ASSEGGSGNTIY
TRBV7-9	TRBJ2-7	.	ASRHEDYEQY
TRBV7-9	TRBJ2-3	.	ASSTRTGDTDTQY
TRBV14	TRBJ1-4	.	ASSHGATNEKLF
TRBV3-1	TRBJ1-1	.	ASSQTPGIGDTEAF
TRBV24-1	TRBJ2-3	.	ATSDHREDTQY
TRBV20-1	TRBJ2-5	.	SARELAVY
TRBV12-3/TRBV12-4	TRBJ2-7	.	ASSPRDRSAYEQY
TRBV5-1	TRBJ2-5	.	ASSLERGGAQETQY
TRBV12-3/TRBV12-4	TRBJ1-2	.	ASSSPGRDYGYT
TRBV4-1	TRBJ1-2	.	ASSQLNGGYT
TRBV20-1	TRBJ2-7	.	SAEGLAGGPSYEQY
TRBV4-1	TRBJ2-5	.	ASSQDPGGGETQY
TRBV14	TRBJ2-7	.	ASSLLPGQAYEQY
TRBV29-1	TRBJ2-7	.	SVAGPERYEQY
TRBV14	TRBJ1-5	.	ASSQDWNQPQH
TRBV3-1	TRBJ1-1	.	ASSPRLGALNTEAF
TRBV29-1	TRBJ2-7	.	SVGGLAGVGNEQY
TRBV5-4	TRBJ2-7	once	ASSWATAGEQY
TRBV4-1	TRBJ1-4	.	ASSQQGKLF
TRBV15	TRBJ2-5	.	ATSIGQTGHLETQY
TRBV20-1	TRBJ2-1	.	SARVGENEQF
TRBV15	TRBJ2-1	.	ATSSGTPYNEQF
TRBV28	TRBJ2-2	.	ASSPTEGELF
TRBV9	TRBJ1-6	.	ASSALTSSQNSPLH
TRBV29-1	TRBJ2-3	once	SVPDRTYSIGLEY
TRBV7-6	TRBJ1-1	.	ASGTNTEAF
TRBV15	TRBJ1-1	.	ATSRDGQGDPEAF
TRBV12-3/TRBV12-4	TRBJ2-3	.	ASSLGPSTDTQY
TRBV23-1	TRBJ1-5	.	ASSQSTGPSIRSNQPQH
TRBV5-4	TRBJ2-1	.	ASSSDRASYNEQF
TRBV24-1	TRBJ2-3	.	ATSGQWETDTQY
TRBV5-6	TRBJ1-1	once	ASSLRERTTF
TRBV7-2	TRBJ2-3	.	ASSGVEGSGRAFGDTQY